This T cell receptor beta chain is drawn from a study of T cell repertoires in cytomegalovirus infection. Across the whole study: HLA-B-restricted CMV epitopes that are well studied were used alongside recently identified HLA-C-restricted ones. Public TCR beta signatures were indicative of both CMV infection and a matching HLA type.

This clonotype was seen once. Its antigen is undetermined. This CDR3 is 13 amino acids long. Per germline, CDR1 LNHDA and CDR2 SQIVND (reference sequence). Trimming left V 6 bases short and J 5 bases short, with 14 bases between. TCRdb redid the calling of the reads with MiXCR, one entry per CDR3 protein. Of approximately 470,000 distinct CDR3 sequences in the sample, 40% to 50% were seen once. This receptor was taken from a human donor in good health (CMV status not recorded). Some clones in this sample may be carry-over from other donors' samples. The input for sequencing was cultured PBMCs, taken from culture after CMV antigen stimulation. The rearrangement links TRBV19 to TRBJ2-7, with TRBD1 as a possible D gene (5 bases). DNA of the CDR3: TGTGCCAGTAGGGACAATAGAGTCCACGAGCAGTACTTC. Protein product: CASRDNRVHEQYF.